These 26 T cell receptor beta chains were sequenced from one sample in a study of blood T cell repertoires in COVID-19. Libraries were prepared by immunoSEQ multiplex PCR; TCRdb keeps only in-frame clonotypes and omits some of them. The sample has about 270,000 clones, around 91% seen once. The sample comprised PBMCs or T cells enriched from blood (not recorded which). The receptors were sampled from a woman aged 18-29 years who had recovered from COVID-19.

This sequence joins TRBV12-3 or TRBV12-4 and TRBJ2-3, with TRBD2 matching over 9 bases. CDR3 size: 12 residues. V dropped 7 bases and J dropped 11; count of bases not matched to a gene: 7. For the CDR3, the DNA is TGTGCCAGCACTAGCGGGGAGAGACGGCAGTATTTT. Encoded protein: CASTSGERRQYF.

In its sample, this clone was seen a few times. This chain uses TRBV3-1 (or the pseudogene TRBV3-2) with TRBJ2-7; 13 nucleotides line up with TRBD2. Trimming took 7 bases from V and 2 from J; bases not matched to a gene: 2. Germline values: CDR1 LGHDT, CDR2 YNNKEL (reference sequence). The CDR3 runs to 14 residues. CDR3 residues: CASTGLAGAYEQYF. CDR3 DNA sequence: TGTGCCAGCACCGGACTAGCGGGGGCCTACGAGCAGTACTTC.

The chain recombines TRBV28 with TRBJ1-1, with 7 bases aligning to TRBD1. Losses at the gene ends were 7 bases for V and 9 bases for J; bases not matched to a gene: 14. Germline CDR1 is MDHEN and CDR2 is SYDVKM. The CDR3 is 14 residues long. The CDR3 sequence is CASNLDRVFVKAFF. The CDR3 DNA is TGTGCCAGCAACCTTGACAGGGTGTTTGTGAAAGCTTTCTTT.

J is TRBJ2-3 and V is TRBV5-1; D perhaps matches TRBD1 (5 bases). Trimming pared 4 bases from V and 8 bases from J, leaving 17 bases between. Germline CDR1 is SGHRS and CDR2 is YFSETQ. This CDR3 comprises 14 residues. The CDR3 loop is CASSLQFNQGTQYF. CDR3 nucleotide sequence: TGCGCCAGCAGCCTTCAATTTAATCAGGGTACGCAGTATTTT. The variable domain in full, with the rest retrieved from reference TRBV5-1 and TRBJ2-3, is KAGVTQTPRYLIKTRGQQVTLSCSPISGHRSVSWYQQTPGQGLQFLFEYFSETQRNKGNFPGRFSGRQFSNSRSEMNVSTLELGDSALYLCASSLQFNQGTQYFGPGTRLTVL.

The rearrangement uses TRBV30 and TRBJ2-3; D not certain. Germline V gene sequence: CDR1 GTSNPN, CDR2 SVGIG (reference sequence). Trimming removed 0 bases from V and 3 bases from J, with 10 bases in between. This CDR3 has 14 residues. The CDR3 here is CAWSVIRETDTQYF. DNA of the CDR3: TGTGCCTGGAGTGTAATTCGCGAGACAGATACGCAGTATTTT.

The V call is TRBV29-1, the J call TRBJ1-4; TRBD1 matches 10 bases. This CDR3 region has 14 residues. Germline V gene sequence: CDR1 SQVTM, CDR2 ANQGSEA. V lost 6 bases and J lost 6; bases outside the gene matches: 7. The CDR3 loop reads CSVHSGTGDEKLFF. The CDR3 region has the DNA TGCAGCGTCCATTCCGGGACAGGGGATGAAAAACTGTTTTTT.

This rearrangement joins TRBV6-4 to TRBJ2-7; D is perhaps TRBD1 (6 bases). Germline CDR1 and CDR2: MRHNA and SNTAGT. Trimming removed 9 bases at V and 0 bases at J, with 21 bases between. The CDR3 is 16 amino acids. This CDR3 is CARIKSRDTSSYEQYF. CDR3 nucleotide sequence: TGTGCCAGGATAAAAAGCCGGGACACGAGCTCCTACGAGCAGTACTTC.

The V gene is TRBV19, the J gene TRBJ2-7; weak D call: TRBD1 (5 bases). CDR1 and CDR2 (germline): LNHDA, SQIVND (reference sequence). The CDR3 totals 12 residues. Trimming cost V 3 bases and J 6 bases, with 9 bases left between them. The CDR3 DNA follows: TGTGCCAGTAGTATTCAGGGCGGCGAGCAGTACTTC. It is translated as CASSIQGGEQYF.

CDR3 amino acids: CASSFSSGGSFDNEQFF. The CDR3 DNA reads as TGTGCCAGCAGCTTTAGTAGCGGGGGATCATTTGACAATGAGCAGTTCTTC. This chain joins TRBV7-2 and TRBJ2-1; 9 bases map to TRBD2. The CDR3 runs to 17 residues. Unmatched junction bases numbered 11, after V lost 3 bases and J lost 5 bases. CDR1 is SGHTA and CDR2 is FQGNSA in the germline V gene.

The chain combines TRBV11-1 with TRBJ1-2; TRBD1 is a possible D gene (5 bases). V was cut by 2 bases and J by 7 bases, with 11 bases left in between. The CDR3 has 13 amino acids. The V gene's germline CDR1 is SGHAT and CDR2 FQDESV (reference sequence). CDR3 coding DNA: TGTGCCAGCAGCTTAATTGGGGGGACTGGCTACACCTTC. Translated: CASSLIGGTGYTF.

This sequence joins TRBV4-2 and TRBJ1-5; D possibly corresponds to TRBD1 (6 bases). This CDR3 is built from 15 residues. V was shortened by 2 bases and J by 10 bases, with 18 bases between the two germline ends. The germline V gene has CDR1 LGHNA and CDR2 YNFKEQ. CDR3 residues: CASSQSGTSGTPQHF. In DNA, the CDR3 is TGTGCCAGCAGCCAATCCGGGACATCGGGGACACCCCAGCATTTT.

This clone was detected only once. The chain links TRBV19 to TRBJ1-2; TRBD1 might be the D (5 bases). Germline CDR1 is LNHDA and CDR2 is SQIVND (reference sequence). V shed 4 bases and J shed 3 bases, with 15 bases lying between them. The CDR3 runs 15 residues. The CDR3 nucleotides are TGTGCCAGTAGTACTAACAGGAATTGGGACTATGGCTACACCTTC. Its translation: CASSTNRNWDYGYTF.

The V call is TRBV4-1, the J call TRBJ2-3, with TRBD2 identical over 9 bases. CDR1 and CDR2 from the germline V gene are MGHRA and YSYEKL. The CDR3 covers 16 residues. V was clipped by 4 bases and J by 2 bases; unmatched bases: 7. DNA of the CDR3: TGCGCCAGCAGCCGCACAGCTAGCGGGGCCACAGATACGCAGTATTTT. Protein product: CASSRTASGATDTQYF.

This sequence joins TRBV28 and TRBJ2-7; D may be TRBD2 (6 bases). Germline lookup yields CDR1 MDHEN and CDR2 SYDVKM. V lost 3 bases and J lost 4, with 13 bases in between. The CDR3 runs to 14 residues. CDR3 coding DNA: TGTGCCAGCAGTTTTACGATAGCGGCGTACGAGCAGTACTTC. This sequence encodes CASSFTIAAYEQYF.

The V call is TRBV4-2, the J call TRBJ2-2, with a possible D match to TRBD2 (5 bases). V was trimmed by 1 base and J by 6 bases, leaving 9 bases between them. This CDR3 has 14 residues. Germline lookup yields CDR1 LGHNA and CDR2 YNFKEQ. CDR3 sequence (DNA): TGTGCCAGCAGCCAAGGGGGAGTCCCCGGGGAGCTGTTTTTT. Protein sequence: CASSQGGVPGELFF.

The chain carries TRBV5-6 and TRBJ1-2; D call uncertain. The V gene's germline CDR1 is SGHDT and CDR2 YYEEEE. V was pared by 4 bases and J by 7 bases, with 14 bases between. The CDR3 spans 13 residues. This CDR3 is CASSLWAGSGYTF. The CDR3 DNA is TGTGCCAGCAGCCTATGGGCCGGTTCTGGCTACACCTTC.

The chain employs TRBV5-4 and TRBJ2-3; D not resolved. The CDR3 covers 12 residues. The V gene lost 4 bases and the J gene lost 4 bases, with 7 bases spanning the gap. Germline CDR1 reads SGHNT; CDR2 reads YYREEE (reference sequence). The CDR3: CASSPRSDTQYF. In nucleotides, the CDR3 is TGTGCCAGCAGCCCGCGGTCAGATACGCAGTATTTT.

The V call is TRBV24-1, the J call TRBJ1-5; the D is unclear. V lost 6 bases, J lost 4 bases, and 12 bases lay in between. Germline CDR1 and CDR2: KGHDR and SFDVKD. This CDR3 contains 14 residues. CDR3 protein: CATSRGLDNQPQHF. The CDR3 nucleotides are TGTGCCACCAGTAGAGGATTAGATAATCAGCCCCAGCATTTT.

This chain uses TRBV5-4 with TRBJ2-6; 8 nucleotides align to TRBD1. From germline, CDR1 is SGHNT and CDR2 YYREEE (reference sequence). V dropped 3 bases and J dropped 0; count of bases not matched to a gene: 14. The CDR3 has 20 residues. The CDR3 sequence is CASSSYPGQGTNSGANVLTF. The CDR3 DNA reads TGTGCCAGCAGCTCGTACCCCGGACAGGGAACCAACTCTGGGGCCAACGTCCTGACTTTC. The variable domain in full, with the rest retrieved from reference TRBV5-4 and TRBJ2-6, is ETGVTQSPTHLIKTRGQQVTLRCSSQSGHNTVSWYQQALGQGPQFIFQYYREEENGRGNFPPRFSGLQFPNYSSELNVNALELDDSALYLCASSSYPGQGTNSGANVLTFGAGSRLTVL.

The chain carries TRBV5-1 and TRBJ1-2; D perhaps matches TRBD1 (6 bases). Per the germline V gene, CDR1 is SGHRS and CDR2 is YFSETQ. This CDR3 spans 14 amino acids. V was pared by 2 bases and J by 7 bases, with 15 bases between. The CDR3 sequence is CASSLQGRGGGYTF. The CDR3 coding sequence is TGCGCCAGCAGCTTACAGGGAAGGGGCGGTGGCTACACCTTC.

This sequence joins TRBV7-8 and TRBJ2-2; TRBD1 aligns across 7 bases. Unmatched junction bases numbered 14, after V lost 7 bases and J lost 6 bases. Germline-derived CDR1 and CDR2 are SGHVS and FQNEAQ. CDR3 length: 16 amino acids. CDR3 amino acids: CASTLKQGIGAGELFF. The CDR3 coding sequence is TGTGCCAGCACCTTGAAACAGGGGATTGGCGCCGGGGAGCTGTTTTTT. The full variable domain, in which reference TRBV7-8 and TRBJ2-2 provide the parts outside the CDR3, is GAGVSQSPRYKVAKRGQDVALRCDPISGHVSLFWYQQALGQGPEFLTYFQNEAQLDKSGLPSDRFFAERPEGSVSTLKIQRTQQEDSAVYLCASTLKQGIGAGELFFGEGSRLTVL.

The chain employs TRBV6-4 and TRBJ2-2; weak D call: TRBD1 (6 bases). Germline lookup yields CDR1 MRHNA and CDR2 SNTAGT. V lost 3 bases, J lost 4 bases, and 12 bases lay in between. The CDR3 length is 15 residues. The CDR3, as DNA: TGTGCCAGCAGTGAATACAGGGATGGCACCGGGGAGCTGTTTTTT. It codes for CASSEYRDGTGELFF.

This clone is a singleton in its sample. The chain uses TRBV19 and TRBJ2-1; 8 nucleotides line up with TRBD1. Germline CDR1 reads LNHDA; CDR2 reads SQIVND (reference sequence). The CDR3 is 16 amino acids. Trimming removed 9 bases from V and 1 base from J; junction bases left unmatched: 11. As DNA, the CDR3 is TGTGCCAGCAACGGACAGGGAACAGGATCCTACAATGAGCAGTTCTTC. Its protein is CASNGQGTGSYNEQFF.

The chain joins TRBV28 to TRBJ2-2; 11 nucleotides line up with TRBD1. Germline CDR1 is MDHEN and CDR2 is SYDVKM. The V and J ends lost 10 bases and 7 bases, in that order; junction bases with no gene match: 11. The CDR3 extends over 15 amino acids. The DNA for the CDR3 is TGTGCCACTACCGGAGGACAGGGGGCCGGCGGGGAGCTGTTTTTT. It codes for CATTGGQGAGGELFF. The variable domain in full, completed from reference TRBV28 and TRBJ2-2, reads DVKVTQSSRYLVKRTGEKVFLECVQDMDHENMFWYRQDPGLGLRLIYFSYDVKMKEKGDIPEGYSVSREKKERFSLILESASTNQTSMYLCATTGGQGAGGELFFGEGSRLTVL.

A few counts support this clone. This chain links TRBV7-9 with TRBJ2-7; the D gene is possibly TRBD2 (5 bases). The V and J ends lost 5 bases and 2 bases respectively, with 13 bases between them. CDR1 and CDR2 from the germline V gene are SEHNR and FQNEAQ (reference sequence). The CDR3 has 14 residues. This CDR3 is CASSPRTRPYEQYF. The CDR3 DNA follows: TGTGCCAGCAGCCCCCGTACTAGGCCCTACGAGCAGTACTTC.

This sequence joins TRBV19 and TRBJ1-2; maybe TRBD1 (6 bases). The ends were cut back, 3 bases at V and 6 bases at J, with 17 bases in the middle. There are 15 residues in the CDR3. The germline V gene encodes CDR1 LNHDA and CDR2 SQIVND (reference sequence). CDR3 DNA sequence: TGTGCCAGTAGTATGGTTTTGGGGGCAGCAAATGGCTACACCTTC. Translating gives CASSMVLGAANGYTF.